This TCR beta chain is from a study of shared clonotypes between healthy human individuals. The CDR3 sequence is 16 residues long. The V and J ends lost 8 bases and 8 bases respectively, with 25 bases between them. The germline gives CDR1 MDHEN, CDR2 SYDVKM. Clones were read by immunoSEQ multiplex PCR, and TCRdb kept only the in-frame ones, dropping some. The repertoire holds over 2 million clones, with 85% to 95% as singletons. The chain uses TRBV28 and TRBJ2-1; D could derive from TRBD1 or TRBD2 (5 bases each). Sequenced sample: naive CD4+ T cells from PBMCs. Regarding subset: CD45RA+ positively selected. The TCR comes from a man between 18 and 29 years old in good health. Some clones in this sample may be carry-over from other donors' samples. The CDR3 coding sequence is TGTGCCAGCGGGGGATTGGGCGGTAGCTTGTTCGATGAGCAGTTCTTC. Translated: CASGGLGGSLFDEQFF. The full variable domain, in which reference TRBV28 and TRBJ2-1 provide the parts outside the CDR3, is DVKVTQSSRYLVKRTGEKVFLECVQDMDHENMFWYRQDPGLGLRLIYFSYDVKMKEKGDIPEGYSVSREKKERFSLILESASTNQTSMYLCASGGLGGSLFDEQFFGPGTRLTVL.